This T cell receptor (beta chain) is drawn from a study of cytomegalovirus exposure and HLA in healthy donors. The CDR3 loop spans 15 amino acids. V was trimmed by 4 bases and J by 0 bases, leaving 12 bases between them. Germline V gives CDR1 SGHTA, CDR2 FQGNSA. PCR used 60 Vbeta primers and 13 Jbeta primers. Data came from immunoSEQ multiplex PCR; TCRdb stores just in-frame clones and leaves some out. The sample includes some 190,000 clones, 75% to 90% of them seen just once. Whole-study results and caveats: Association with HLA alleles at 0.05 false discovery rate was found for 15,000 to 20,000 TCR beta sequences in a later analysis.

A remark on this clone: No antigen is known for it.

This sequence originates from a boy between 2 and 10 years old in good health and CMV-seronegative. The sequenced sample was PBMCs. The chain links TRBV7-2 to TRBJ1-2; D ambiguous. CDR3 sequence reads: CASSYTPPPNYGYTF. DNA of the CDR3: TGTGCCAGCAGCTACACACCTCCTCCTAACTATGGCTACACCTTC.